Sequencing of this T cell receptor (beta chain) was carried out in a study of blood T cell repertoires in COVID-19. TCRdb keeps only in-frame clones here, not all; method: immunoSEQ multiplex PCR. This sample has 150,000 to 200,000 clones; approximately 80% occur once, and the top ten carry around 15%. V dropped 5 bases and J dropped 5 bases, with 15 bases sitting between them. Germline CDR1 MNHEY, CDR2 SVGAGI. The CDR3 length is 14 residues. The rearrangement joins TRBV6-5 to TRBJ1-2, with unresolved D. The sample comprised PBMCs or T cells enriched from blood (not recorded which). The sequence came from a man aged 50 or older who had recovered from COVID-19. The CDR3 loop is CASSIQAGSYGYTF. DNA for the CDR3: TGTGCCAGCAGTATTCAGGCTGGTTCGTATGGCTACACCTTC.